This paragraph covers one T cell receptor (beta chain) sequence. Its antigen is as yet unknown. The data stem from a study of T-cell memory formation after mild COVID-19. Across the whole study: TCR clusters were mostly confined to one donor each. The study's findings and limits: Clones contracting over day 15 to 85 were CD4/CD8 balanced, with later expanders leaning CD4+.

Barcoded TCR alpha and TCR beta cDNA libraries with UMIs came from 5'RACE using constant-segment primers. A single record per CDR3 protein comes from TCRdb applying MiXCR to the 5' RACE reads. This table has about 180,000 distinct CDR3 sequences, roughly 16% appearing once. The sample taken for sequencing was PBMCs or a T cell subset sorted from them (not recorded which). This clonotype was sampled from an adult woman who had mild COVID-19 (a few samples of this study predate the infection). Cell type and time point are not known.

The CDR3 is CASSPGTSGVSETQYF. The CDR3 bases are TGTGCCAGCAGCCCTGGGACTAGCGGGGTCAGTGAGACCCAGTACTTC. The chain combines TRBV7-3 with TRBJ2-5; TRBD2 aligns across 13 bases. The junction had 8 bases not matched to a gene; V was cut back by 5 bases and J by 5 bases. Per germline, CDR1 SGHTA and CDR2 FQGTGA. The CDR3 covers 16 residues.